These T cell receptor beta chains were read from a single sample in a study of cytomegalovirus exposure and HLA in healthy donors. Profiling relied on immunoSEQ multiplex PCR, and the TCRdb table lists in-frame clones only, not all of them. The sample has 150,000 or so clones. Sequenced sample: PBMCs. These receptors came from a woman in her fifties or sixties in good health and CMV-seronegative. CDR3s include the opening cysteine and the closing phenylalanine or tryptophan. Fields, in order: D gene, V gene, J gene, CDR3 protein, CDR3 DNA. The D gene is left open where the match is weak.

-,TRBV28,TRBJ2-7,CASSSGVAAYEQYF,TGTGCCAGCAGTTCTGGAGTAGCGGCTTACGAGCAGTACTTC
TRBD1,TRBV7-3,TRBJ2-6,CASSLDRGGSGANVLTF,TGTGCCAGCAGCCTAGACAGGGGGGGATCTGGGGCCAACGTCCTGACTTTC
-,TRBV18,TRBJ2-7,CASSPPQAYEQYF,TGTGCCAGCTCACCTCCACAGGCCTACGAGCAGTACTTC
-,TRBV5-1,TRBJ1-2,CASSPIQGINYGYTF,TGCGCCAGCAGCCCCATACAGGGTATAAACTATGGCTACACCTTC
-,TRBV28,TRBJ2-7,CASSSILGTYEQYF,TGTGCCAGCAGTTCCATCCTAGGAACCTACGAGCAGTACTTC
TRBD2,TRBV27,TRBJ2-7,CASSLYPGGPSEQYF,TGTGCCAGCAGTTTATACCCGGGAGGACCGTCTGAGCAGTACTTC
-,TRBV5-1,TRBJ1-3,CASSGQSGNTIYF,TGCGCCAGCAGCGGACAGTCTGGAAACACCATATATTTT
-,TRBV19,TRBJ2-7,CASSIPNVLGGEQYF,TGTGCCAGTAGTATCCCCAACGTCCTTGGAGGGGAGCAGTACTTC
-,TRBV5-1,TRBJ1-1,CASSLSGGGTEAFF,TGCGCCAGCAGCTTGTCGGGGGGAGGGACTGAAGCTTTCTTT
TRBD1,TRBV5-4,TRBJ2-7,CASSLEGDRGHEQYF,TGTGCCAGCAGCTTGGAAGGGGACAGGGGACACGAGCAGTACTTC
TRBD2,TRBV28,TRBJ2-7,CASSPLAGYSYEQYF,TGTGCCAGCAGTCCTTTAGCGGGATACTCCTACGAGCAGTACTTC
TRBD1,TRBV28,TRBJ1-1,CASSSSNRGLRTEAFF,TGTGCCAGCAGTTCCTCAAACAGGGGGCTACGGACTGAAGCTTTCTTT
-,TRBV5-6,TRBJ1-1,CASSLYGQLNTEAFF,TGTGCCAGCAGCTTATACGGACAGCTGAACACTGAAGCTTTCTTT
TRBD1,TRBV18,TRBJ1-1,CASSPVSSQGALNTEAFF,TGTGCCAGCTCACCAGTAAGCTCGCAGGGGGCACTGAACACTGAAGCTTTCTTT
-,TRBV5-5,TRBJ1-1,CASSSQVHMNTEAFF,TGTGCCAGCAGTTCACAGGTACACATGAACACTGAAGCTTTCTTT
-,TRBV5-1,TRBJ1-1,CASGRVGLGTEAFF,TGCGCCAGCGGGAGGGTCGGATTGGGAACTGAAGCTTTCTTT
-,TRBV28,TRBJ1-1,CASSSYPGPNGGNTEAFF,TGTGCCAGCAGTTCGTATCCGGGACCCAACGGGGGGAACACTGAAGCTTTCTTT
TRBD1,TRBV5-6,TRBJ1-1,CASSLFRTGGEHEAFF,TGTGCCAGCAGCTTGTTCAGGACAGGGGGAGAGCATGAAGCTTTCTTT
TRBD2,TRBV4-2,TRBJ2-1,CASSQVGLRGYNEQFF,TGTGCCAGCAGCCAAGTGGGGTTGCGGGGGTACAATGAGCAGTTCTTC
-,TRBV19,TRBJ1-4,CASRVDTSGEKLFF,TGTGCCAGTAGGGTCGACACAAGTGGGGAAAAACTGTTTTTT
-,TRBV7-6,TRBJ2-3,CASSGGHPTDTQYF,TGTGCCAGCAGCGGGGGCCACCCCACAGATACGCAGTATTTT
TRBD1,TRBV2,TRBJ1-5,CASSEVQGAIQPQHF,TGTGCCAGCAGTGAGGTCCAGGGGGCCATTCAGCCCCAGCATTTT
-,TRBV5-4,TRBJ1-1,CASIKAGTNTEAFF,TGTGCCAGCATTAAAGCAGGAACGAACACTGAAGCTTTCTTT
TRBD2,TRBV29-1,TRBJ2-2,CSAELAGGPLGTGELFF,TGCAGCGCCGAACTAGCGGGAGGCCCTCTGGGGACCGGGGAGCTGTTTTTT
TRBD1,TRBV27,TRBJ1-4,CASSFGQGATNEKLFF,TGTGCCAGCAGTTTCGGACAGGGAGCAACTAATGAAAAACTGTTTTTT
-,TRBV2,TRBJ1-5,CASSDSGFNQPQHF,TGTGCCAGCAGTGACTCAGGGTTCAATCAGCCCCAGCATTTT
-,TRBV28,TRBJ1-2,CASRPGGQIYGYTF,TGTGCCAGCAGACCGGGGGGGCAAATCTATGGCTACACCTTC
TRBD2,TRBV10-3,TRBJ2-1,CAISLAGYNEQFF,TGTGCCATCAGCCTAGCGGGTTACAATGAGCAGTTCTTC
TRBD1,TRBV4-1,TRBJ1-4,CASSQSDTRTGVGDEKLFF,TGCGCCAGCAGCCAATCGGATACGAGGACAGGGGTTGGAGATGAAAAACTGTTTTTT
-,TRBV27,TRBJ2-6,CASTAAGSGANVLTF,TGTGCCAGCACCGCGGCCGGCTCTGGGGCCAACGTCCTGACTTTC
-,TRBV25-1,TRBJ2-2,CASSRNMEGKRTGELFF,TGTGCCAGCAGTCGCAACATGGAGGGAAAGAGAACCGGGGAGCTGTTTTTT
-,TRBV9,TRBJ2-1,CASSPGVGGWGNEQFF,TGTGCCAGCAGCCCCGGCGTCGGGGGTTGGGGCAATGAGCAGTTCTTC
-,TRBV18,TRBJ2-4,CASSPRLAKNIQYF,TGTGCCAGCTCCCCTAGACTAGCCAAAAACATTCAGTACTTC
TRBD1,TRBV19,TRBJ2-7,CASSRDRDHEQYF,TGTGCCAGTAGCCGGGACAGGGACCACGAGCAGTACTTC
-,TRBV7-8,TRBJ1-1,CASSSRAMNTEAFF,TGTGCCAGCAGCTCCAGGGCTATGAACACTGAAGCTTTCTTT
TRBD2,TRBV5-1,TRBJ2-1,CASSLLLAGTYNEQFF,TGCGCCAGCAGCTTGCTTCTAGCGGGGACCTACAATGAGCAGTTCTTC
-,TRBV28,TRBJ1-5,CASSLRQGNQPQHF,TGTGCCAGCAGCCTCCGTCAGGGCAATCAGCCCCAGCATTTT
-,TRBV30,TRBJ1-5,CAWDRSGNQPQHF,TGTGCCTGGGACAGGTCTGGCAATCAGCCCCAGCATTTT
-,TRBV9,TRBJ2-7,CASSFQGSEQYF,TGTGCCAGCAGCTTTCAGGGGAGCGAGCAGTACTTC